The T cell receptor beta chain under discussion was sequenced for a study of shared clonotypes between healthy human individuals. CD45RO negativity and positive selection for CCR7 defined naive CD8 cells, a population that excluded terminally differentiated effector memory CD45RA+ cells. In regard to this clone: The antigen is not known.

TCRdb keeps only in-frame clones here, not all; method: immunoSEQ multiplex PCR. Of roughly 2 million clones listed, approximately 95% are singletons. The junction had 10 bases not matched to a gene; V was cut back by 5 bases and J by 2 bases. Germline V gene data show CDR1 as SGHVS and CDR2 as FQNEAQ. The CDR3 is made up of 16 amino acids. Study-level findings and limits: Tissues were not sampled, only blood, and their repertoires likely differ.

The rearrangement uses TRBV7-8 and TRBJ2-3; 7 positions match TRBD1. This sequence was found in a man between 18 and 35 years old in good health. Sequencing was carried out using naive CD8+ T cells sorted from blood. The CDR3 reads CASSTKGTENTDTQYF. The DNA of the CDR3 is TGTGCCAGCAGCACCAAAGGGACAGAGAACACAGATACGCAGTATTTT.